Listed below are T cell receptor beta chains from one sample, sequenced in a study of T cell responses to AZD1222 COVID-19 vaccine. The method was immunoSEQ multiplex PCR; TCRdb's version includes in-frame clones alone and lacks a portion of them. The profile covers over 150,000 clones, with 85% to 95% appearing a single time and 10% taken by the ten largest. Sample: peripheral blood, taken on day 0 of AZD1222 vaccination. These receptor sequences come from an adult in good health. CDR3s include the opening cysteine and the closing phenylalanine or tryptophan. D genes are given only for firm matches.

j_call v_call d_call cdr3_nt cdr3_aa
TRBJ1-1 TRBV19 NA TGTGCCAGCACCCCGCGGAGGGCGAACACTGAAGCTTTCTTT CASTPRRANTEAFF
TRBJ2-4 TRBV5-1 TRBD1 TGCGCCAGCAGCCCGGGACAGGGGGCGAACATTCAGTACTTC CASSPGQGANIQYF
TRBJ1-1 TRBV11-2 NA TGTGCCAGCAGCTCAAACTTCAGGGCTTCGGGGACTGAAGCTTTCTTT CASSSNFRASGTEAFF
TRBJ2-5 TRBV4-2 TRBD2 TGTGCCAGCAGCCAATCTAGCGGAGAGGGTGGAGAGACCCAGTACTTC CASSQSSGEGGETQYF
TRBJ1-1 TRBV12-3/TRBV12-4 NA TGTGCCAGCAGTTTAACAAAGAACACTGAAGCTTTCTTT CASSLTKNTEAFF
TRBJ1-2 TRBV5-6 NA TGTGCCAGCAGCTTGGAAAGGAACGGCTACACCTTC CASSLERNGYTF
TRBJ2-7 TRBV5-8 NA TGTGCCAGCAGCTTCCCCAACGAGCAGTACTTC CASSFPNEQYF
TRBJ2-7 TRBV10-2 NA TGCGCCAGCAGTGAGATTAGGTGGCGGGAAAACTACGAGCAGTACTTC CASSEIRWRENYEQYF
TRBJ1-5 TRBV4-1 NA TGCGCCAGCAGCCAAGAAAATCAAAATCAGCCCCAGCATTTT CASSQENQNQPQHF
TRBJ2-2 TRBV2 NA TGTGCCAGCAGTGACACGATTCGCGGGGCCGGGGAGCTGTTTTTT CASSDTIRGAGELFF
TRBJ2-7 TRBV6-6 NA TGTGCCAGCAGTTCACCGTTAGCGGCCAGCTCCTACGAGCAGTACTTC CASSSPLAASSYEQYF
TRBJ2-1 TRBV19 TRBD2 TGTGCCAGTAGAGAAACTAGCGGACCCTACAATGAGCAGTTCTTC CASRETSGPYNEQFF
TRBJ2-5 TRBV3-1/TRBV3-2 TRBD2 TGTGCCAGCAGCCAAGACCCGGGACTACCAGAGACCCAGTACTTC CASSQDPGLPETQYF
TRBJ1-2 TRBV2 NA TGTGCCAGCAGTGAGGTGGGGTTGCAGGGCTACACCTTC CASSEVGLQGYTF
TRBJ2-1 TRBV7-2 TRBD2 TGTGCCAGCAGCTCCGGACTAGCGGGAGTTTCTGAGTTCTTC CASSSGLAGVSEFF
TRBJ1-4 TRBV19 NA TGTGCCAGTAACCGGGTTGCAACTAATGAAAAACTGTTTTTT CASNRVATNEKLFF
TRBJ1-5 TRBV7-2 NA TGTGCCAGCAGCCGACAGTTTAATCAGCCCCAGCATTTT CASSRQFNQPQHF
TRBJ1-1 TRBV10-3 NA TGTGCCGTCCAGAGGGCGGTCAACACTGAAGCTTTCTTT CAVQRAVNTEAFF
TRBJ1-1 TRBV2 NA TGTGCCAGCAGGTTGGCCCCAATTTCCACTGAAGCTTTCTTT CASRLAPISTEAFF
TRBJ2-1 TRBV5-6 NA TGTGCCAGCACCCCCCCGGGGGACTACAATGAGCAGTTCTTC CASTPPGDYNEQFF
TRBJ1-1 TRBV28 NA TGTGCCAGCACGCTAAGGGGGGCTTATACTGAAGCTTTCTTT CASTLRGAYTEAFF
TRBJ1-1 TRBV30 NA TGTGCCTGGAGTCCCCGAGGGCCGAACACTGAAGCTTTCTTT CAWSPRGPNTEAFF
TRBJ2-1 TRBV28 NA TGTGCCAGCAGTTCTAACCCTGAGCAGTTCTTC CASSSNPEQFF
TRBJ1-5 TRBV6-6 NA TGTGCCAGCAGTTACTCTACGGGGATCAATCAGCCCCAGCATTTT CASSYSTGINQPQHF